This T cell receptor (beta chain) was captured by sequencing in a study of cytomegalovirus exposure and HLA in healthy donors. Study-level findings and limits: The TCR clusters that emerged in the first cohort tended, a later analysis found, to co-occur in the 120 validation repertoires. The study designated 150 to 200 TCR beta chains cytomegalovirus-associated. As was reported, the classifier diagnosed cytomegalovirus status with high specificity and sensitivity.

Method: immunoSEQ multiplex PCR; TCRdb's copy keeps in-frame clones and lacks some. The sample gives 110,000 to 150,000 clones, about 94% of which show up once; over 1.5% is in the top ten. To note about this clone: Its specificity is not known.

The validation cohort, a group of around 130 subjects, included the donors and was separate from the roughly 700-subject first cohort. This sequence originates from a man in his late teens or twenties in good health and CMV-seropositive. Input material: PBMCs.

In DNA form, the CDR3 reads TGCGCCAGCAGCTTGGAGAGGACAGGGGATGGCTACACCTTC. Its protein product is CASSLERTGDGYTF. The chain is built from TRBV5-1 and TRBJ1-2, with 9 bases matching TRBD1. Germline-derived CDR1 and CDR2 are SGHRS and YFSETQ. This CDR3 contains 14 residues. V shed 0 bases, J shed 6 bases, and the junction held 3 bases outside the gene matches.